A selection of T cell receptor beta chains follows, all from one sample in a study of blood T cell repertoires in COVID-19. Some clones are missing from TCRdb's copy, which holds only in-frame ones; the method was immunoSEQ multiplex PCR. The table shows 84,000 or so clones, with about 83% occurring only once. The sequenced material came from peripheral blood. The receptors originated from an elderly man with active or convalescent COVID-19. CDR3s include the opening cysteine and the closing phenylalanine or tryptophan. A D gene is named only where the DNA matches it firmly. Clone size appears in some rows only: once, few, many, or a class for an expanded clone.

CDR3nt: TGTGCCAGCAGTGAGTTGGCGGGGGCGCTTCCCGATACGCAGTATTTT
CDR3aa: CASSELAGALPDTQYF
abundance: -
d_gene: -
v_gene: TRBV2
j_gene: TRBJ2-3

CDR3nt: TGCGCCAGCAGTGCCACGGATGGCTACACCTTC
CDR3aa: CASSATDGYTF
abundance: -
d_gene: -
v_gene: TRBV10-2
j_gene: TRBJ1-2

CDR3nt: TGTGCCAGCAGCTTTGTTTCTAGCGGGAGAGGTGGGGAGACCCAGTACTTC
CDR3aa: CASSFVSSGRGGETQYF
abundance: few
d_gene: TRBD2
v_gene: TRBV7-9
j_gene: TRBJ2-5

CDR3nt: TGTGCCAGTAGCACAGAGACTGAAGCTTTCTTT
CDR3aa: CASSTETEAFF
abundance: -
d_gene: -
v_gene: TRBV19
j_gene: TRBJ1-1

CDR3nt: TGTGCCAGCAGTGCCGACGACAGGGGGCGATGGATTCTTGGCTACACCTTC
CDR3aa: CASSADDRGRWILGYTF
abundance: -
d_gene: TRBD1
v_gene: TRBV27
j_gene: TRBJ1-2

CDR3nt: TGTGCCACCAGCAGAGATTATGGGCCTCCCCTCCACTTT
CDR3aa: CATSRDYGPPLHF
abundance: -
d_gene: -
v_gene: TRBV15
j_gene: TRBJ1-6

CDR3nt: TGTGCCAGCTCACCAAACGGACTAGCGGGAGATAATGAGCAGTTCTTC
CDR3aa: CASSPNGLAGDNEQFF
abundance: -
d_gene: TRBD2
v_gene: TRBV18
j_gene: TRBJ2-1

CDR3nt: TGTGCCAGCAGCCAAGTACTAGCGGGGCCCTACGAGCAGTACTTC
CDR3aa: CASSQVLAGPYEQYF
abundance: -
d_gene: TRBD2
v_gene: TRBV3-1/TRBV3-2
j_gene: TRBJ2-7

CDR3nt: TGTGCCAGCTCACCAGGGGGACAGGGGAACAATGAGCAGTTCTTC
CDR3aa: CASSPGGQGNNEQFF
abundance: -
d_gene: TRBD1
v_gene: TRBV18
j_gene: TRBJ2-1

CDR3nt: TGTGCCAGCAGCCGTGGGGGGGGGTACAATGAGCAGTTCTTC
CDR3aa: CASSRGGGYNEQFF
abundance: -
d_gene: TRBD2
v_gene: TRBV7-2
j_gene: TRBJ2-1

CDR3nt: TGCGCCAGCAGCTTGGAACAGGGTTACGAGCAGTACTTC
CDR3aa: CASSLEQGYEQYF
abundance: -
d_gene: -
v_gene: TRBV5-1
j_gene: TRBJ2-7

CDR3nt: TGTGCCAGCAGTTTTACGCGGGATAGTGGCTACACCTTC
CDR3aa: CASSFTRDSGYTF
abundance: -
d_gene: -
v_gene: TRBV12-3/TRBV12-4
j_gene: TRBJ1-2

CDR3nt: TGTGCCAGCAGCTCCGGGACTAGCGGGCAAGAGACCCAGTACTTC
CDR3aa: CASSSGTSGQETQYF
abundance: few
d_gene: TRBD2
v_gene: TRBV6-5
j_gene: TRBJ2-5

CDR3nt: TGTGCCAGCCAGGGGCCCACAGATACGCAGTATTTT
CDR3aa: CASQGPTDTQYF
abundance: -
d_gene: -
v_gene: TRBV28
j_gene: TRBJ2-3

CDR3nt: TGTGCCAGCAGTGGGCCAGCGGGTTCCTACGAGCAGTACTTC
CDR3aa: CASSGPAGSYEQYF
abundance: -
d_gene: -
v_gene: TRBV25-1
j_gene: TRBJ2-7

CDR3nt: TGCGCCAGCAGTGAATTACAGGGAGACACCACCGGGGAGCTGTTTTTT
CDR3aa: CASSELQGDTTGELFF
abundance: -
d_gene: -
v_gene: TRBV10-1
j_gene: TRBJ2-2

CDR3nt: TGTGCCAGCAGCCCAGCGACTAGAATGCGCACCGGGGAGCTGTTTTTT
CDR3aa: CASSPATRMRTGELFF
abundance: -
d_gene: -
v_gene: TRBV9
j_gene: TRBJ2-2

CDR3nt: TGTGCCAGCAGCTGGACAGGGGTAGAGACCCAGTACTTC
CDR3aa: CASSWTGVETQYF
abundance: -
d_gene: TRBD1
v_gene: TRBV5-6
j_gene: TRBJ2-5

CDR3nt: TGTGCCAGCAGCGGTAGGGCGGGCAGAACCCTCTACGAGCAGTACTTC
CDR3aa: CASSGRAGRTLYEQYF
abundance: few
d_gene: -
v_gene: TRBV9
j_gene: TRBJ2-7

CDR3nt: TGTGCCACCAGCAGACGGGACAGTCCTTTGGTGGGCTACACCTTC
CDR3aa: CATSRRDSPLVGYTF
abundance: -
d_gene: TRBD1
v_gene: TRBV15
j_gene: TRBJ1-2

CDR3nt: TGTGCCAGCAGCTTGGGGGCTCAAGTCACAGATACGCAGTATTTT
CDR3aa: CASSLGAQVTDTQYF
abundance: -
d_gene: -
v_gene: TRBV7-6
j_gene: TRBJ2-3

CDR3nt: TGTGCCAGCAGCCTTGGGACAGGGCGTAGCACAGATACGCAGTATTTT
CDR3aa: CASSLGTGRSTDTQYF
abundance: -
d_gene: TRBD1
v_gene: TRBV5-5
j_gene: TRBJ2-3

CDR3nt: TGTGCCAGCAGCCCCCTAGGGGTGGGGTTGGAGACCCAGTACTTC
CDR3aa: CASSPLGVGLETQYF
abundance: -
d_gene: -
v_gene: TRBV5-6
j_gene: TRBJ2-5

CDR3nt: TGCAGTGCTAGTTATCGGGGGATGAACACTGAAGCTTTCTTT
CDR3aa: CSASYRGMNTEAFF
abundance: -
d_gene: -
v_gene: TRBV20-1
j_gene: TRBJ1-1

CDR3nt: TGTGCCAGCAGTTACTCGAGCACTCGGAACACCGGGGAGCTGTTTTTT
CDR3aa: CASSYSSTRNTGELFF
abundance: -
d_gene: -
v_gene: TRBV6-5
j_gene: TRBJ2-2

CDR3nt: TGTGCCAGTAGTGGTAGCGGCTCCTACAATGAGCAGTTCTTC
CDR3aa: CASSGSGSYNEQFF
abundance: -
d_gene: -
v_gene: TRBV19
j_gene: TRBJ2-1

CDR3nt: TGTGCCAGCAGTGATCCTCGGACATTTGGGGAGCAGTACTTC
CDR3aa: CASSDPRTFGEQYF
abundance: -
d_gene: -
v_gene: TRBV25-1
j_gene: TRBJ2-7

CDR3nt: TGTGCCAGCAGCTCAAGGGGGATGGGGTCCTACGAGCAGTACTTC
CDR3aa: CASSSRGMGSYEQYF
abundance: once
d_gene: -
v_gene: TRBV11-1
j_gene: TRBJ2-7

CDR3nt: TGTGCCAGCAGTTCTCAGGGTCCCGGGGAGCTGTTTTTT
CDR3aa: CASSSQGPGELFF
abundance: -
d_gene: -
v_gene: TRBV6-5
j_gene: TRBJ2-2

CDR3nt: TGTGCCAGTAAATCAGCGGGCCAAAGGGAACGGGATGAGCAGTTCTTC
CDR3aa: CASKSAGQRERDEQFF
abundance: -
d_gene: -
v_gene: TRBV19
j_gene: TRBJ2-1

CDR3nt: TGTGCCATCAGTGAGTCGGCAGGGGTGCCCAGCACAGATACGCAGTATTTT
CDR3aa: CAISESAGVPSTDTQYF
abundance: -
d_gene: -
v_gene: TRBV10-3
j_gene: TRBJ2-3

CDR3nt: TGTGCCAGCAGTGAATTAGGCGGGACAGATACGCAGTATTTT
CDR3aa: CASSELGGTDTQYF
abundance: -
d_gene: -
v_gene: TRBV25-1
j_gene: TRBJ2-3

CDR3nt: TGTGCTAGTGGTTCCACGGCACGGGACAGGGGCGGGCTCCAAGTGAACACTGAAGCTTTCTTT
CDR3aa: CASGSTARDRGGLQVNTEAFF
abundance: -
d_gene: TRBD1
v_gene: TRBV12-5
j_gene: TRBJ1-1